What follows are 7 T cell receptor beta chains derived from one specimen sequenced in a study of prognosis after radiotherapy for stage I lung cancer. Two rounds of multiplex PCR amplified TCR beta CDR3 from genomic DNA. The first round of PCR was done with primers that matched each TRBV and TRBJ gene. TCRdb re-called the multiplex PCR reads through MiXCR, storing one row per CDR3 protein. The sample includes around 56,000 distinct CDR3 sequences, about 30% of them seen just once. The sequences come from PBMCs, collected before or after stereotactic body radiation therapy (not recorded which). These receptor sequences come from a donor older than 45 with non-small cell lung cancer.

This clonotype appeared many times. V and J are TRBV20-1 and TRBJ2-1; D gene uncertain. The CDR3 runs 15 residues. Trimming shortened V by 3 bases and J by 9 bases, and 21 bases separated the two germline ends. Germline V gene lookup returns CDR1 DFQATT and CDR2 SNEGSKA (reference sequence). The CDR3 DNA reads as TGCAGTGCTAGGGAGATAGCAGTCCATCCCAGTGAGCAGTTCTTC. Translation gives CSAREIAVHPSEQFF.

Concerning this clonotype itself: Given a far larger clone just one base away, this is likely a sequencing read error. V and J are TRBV6-9 and TRBJ2-7; 8 bases are a match to TRBD1. J gave up 4 bases and V 3 bases, and 8 bases lay outside the gene matches. Germline CDR1 is MNHGY and CDR2 is SVAAGI. The CDR3 sequence is 15 residues long. The DNA of the CDR3 is TGTGCCAGCAGTTACTCTCGGACAGGGTATTACGAGCAGTACTTC. Protein sequence: CASSYSRTGYYEQYF.

This clonotype has at least ten counts. CDR3 coding DNA: TGTGCCAGCAGGAACAGGGAGACCCAGTACTTC. As protein: CASRNRETQYF. The chain links TRBV6-1 to TRBJ2-5; perhaps TRBD1 as D (5 bases). The V and J ends lost 6 bases and 5 bases respectively, with 7 bases between them. Per the germline V gene, CDR1 is MNHNS and CDR2 is SASEGT. The CDR3 spans 11 residues.

Only one count was recorded for this clonotype. Relative to the germline gene, one junction end is altered; a read error may explain this. V gene TRBV6-1 combines with J gene TRBJ1-5, with D unresolved. CDR1 is MNHNS and CDR2 is SASEGT in the germline V gene. This CDR3 spans 15 amino acids. CDR3 residues: CASIPAGAGNQPQHF. DNA for the CDR3: TGTGCCAGCATCCCCGCGGGAGCGGGCAATCAGCCTCAGCATTTT.

This clonotype has at least ten counts. This chain joins TRBV12-5 and TRBJ1-1; D is uncertain. Germline values: CDR1 LGHNT, CDR2 FRNRAP. The length of the CDR3 is 12 residues. V was trimmed by 3 bases and J by 7 bases, leaving 9 bases between them. This CDR3 is CASGLGLGEAFF. For the CDR3, the DNA is TGTGCTAGTGGTTTAGGGCTCGGTGAAGCTTTCTTT.

This clonotype came up many times. CDR3 sequence: CASSLPARGQGYTF. In DNA form, the CDR3 reads TGTGCCAGCAGTTTACCCGCCAGGGGGCAAGGCTACACCTTC. This sequence joins TRBV28 and TRBJ1-2; 8 bases line up with TRBD1. The trim removed 2 bases at V and 8 bases at J, leaving 7 bases unmatched. In germline, CDR1 is MDHEN, CDR2 SYDVKM. The CDR3 has 14 amino acids.

The table lists this clonotype with many counts. This sequence joins TRBV3-1 and TRBJ1-3; tentative D call: TRBD1 (6 bases). V lost 1 base and J lost 15, with 10 bases in between. Germline V CDR1 and CDR2: LGHDT, YNNKEL (reference sequence). This CDR3 contains 11 residues. The CDR3: CASSQGGPTYF. DNA for the CDR3: TGTGCCAGCAGCCAAGGGGGGCCCACATATTTT.